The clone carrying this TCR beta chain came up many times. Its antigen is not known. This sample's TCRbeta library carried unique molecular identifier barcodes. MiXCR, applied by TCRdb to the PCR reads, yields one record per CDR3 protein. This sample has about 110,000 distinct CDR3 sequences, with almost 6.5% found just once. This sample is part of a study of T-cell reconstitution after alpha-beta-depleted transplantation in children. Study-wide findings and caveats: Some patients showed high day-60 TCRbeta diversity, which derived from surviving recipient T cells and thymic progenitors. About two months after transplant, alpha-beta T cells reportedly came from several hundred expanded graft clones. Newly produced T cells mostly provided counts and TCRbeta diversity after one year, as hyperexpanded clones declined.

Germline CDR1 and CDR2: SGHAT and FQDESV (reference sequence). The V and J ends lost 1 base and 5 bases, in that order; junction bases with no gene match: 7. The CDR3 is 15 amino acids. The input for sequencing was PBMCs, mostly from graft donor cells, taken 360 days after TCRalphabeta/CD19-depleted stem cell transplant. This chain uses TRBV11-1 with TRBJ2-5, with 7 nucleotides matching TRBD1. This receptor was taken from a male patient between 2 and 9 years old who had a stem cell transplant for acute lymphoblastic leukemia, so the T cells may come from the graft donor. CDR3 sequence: CASSLEETGLETQYF. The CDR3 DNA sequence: TGTGCCAGCAGCTTAGAGGAGACAGGGTTGGAGACCCAGTACTTC.